The T cell receptor beta chain under discussion was sequenced for a study of cytomegalovirus exposure and HLA in healthy donors. Concerning this clone: No antigen is known for it.

Study-level results: Associated with cytomegalovirus, according to the listing, were about 160 TCR beta chains. Most TCRs appeared rarely, but some public TCRs recurred in many donors. Analysis was carried out at a later point, and it linked a missense DCLRE1C variant to TCR beta V- and J-gene trimming. A later analysis showed HLA-associated TCR beta chains outstripping equally common others in clonal expansion.

The J segment lost 5 bases and the V segment lost 3 bases, leaving 5 bases of the junction unmatched. The V gene's germline CDR1 is SGHDT and CDR2 YYEEEE. The CDR3 extends over 14 amino acids. PCR amplification relied on 60 Vbeta primers (plus 13 Jbeta primers). This table comes from immunoSEQ multiplex PCR, and its TCRdb copy is limited to in-frame clones, with some not included. The table lists fewer than 200,000 clones, roughly 85% of them singletons, with roughly 1.5% in the top ten. This TCR was sampled from a male donor in good health and CMV-seronegative. This chain joins TRBV5-6 and TRBJ1-1; the match to TRBD1 covers 9 bases. Specimen: PBMCs. For the CDR3, the DNA is TGTGCCAGCAGCTCGGGACAGGGCTTTACTGAAGCTTTCTTT. Residues: CASSSGQGFTEAFF.